The 10 T cell receptor beta chains below were found in one sample sequenced in a study of blood T cell repertoires in COVID-19. TCRdb's table, derived via immunoSEQ multiplex PCR, lists solely in-frame clones and lacks some. Among hundreds of thousands of clones listed, 88% were seen once. Sequencing was carried out using peripheral blood. These receptors all come from a woman between 25 and 40 years old with COVID-19, enrolled during active disease.

J is TRBJ1-1 and V is TRBV27; 10 nucleotides match TRBD1. With 5 bases clipped from V and 0 bases from J, the junction kept 6 bases outside the gene matches. Germline CDR1 is MNHEY and CDR2 is SMNVEV (reference sequence). CDR3 length equals 16 residues. The CDR3 loop reads CASSPRQGALNTEAFF. CDR3 DNA: TGTGCCAGCAGTCCCAGACAGGGGGCGTTGAACACTGAAGCTTTCTTT.

V usage is TRBV5-5 and J usage is TRBJ2-1; perhaps TRBD2 as D (5 bases). Trimming cost V 6 bases and J 8 bases, with 12 bases left between them. Germline lookup yields CDR1 SGHKS and CDR2 YYEKEE (reference sequence). The CDR3 loop spans 12 amino acids. The CDR3 here is CASKRTGYEQFF. The CDR3 coding sequence is TGTGCCAGCAAACGGACGGGATATGAGCAGTTCTTC. Supplemented by reference TRBV5-5 and TRBJ2-1, the full variable domain reads DAGVTQSPTHLIKTRGQQVTLRCSPISGHKSVSWYQQVLGQGPQFIFQYYEKEERGRGNFPDRFSARQFPNYSSELNVNALLLGDSALYLCASKRTGYEQFFGPGTRLTVL.

The chain recombines TRBV11-2 with TRBJ2-5, with unresolved D. CDR3 length: 13 amino acids. V was shortened by 3 bases and J by 5 bases, with 10 bases between the two germline ends. Looked up from germline, CDR1 is SGHAT and CDR2 is FQNNGV. CDR3 amino acids: CASSFVLGETQYF. DNA of the CDR3: TGTGCCAGCAGCTTCGTCCTCGGGGAGACCCAGTACTTC.

The chain joins TRBV5-6 to TRBJ1-2; TRBD1 matches 7 bases. The CDR3 is 14 residues long. Losses at the gene ends were 7 bases for V and 2 bases for J; bases not matched to a gene: 8. Germline CDR1 and CDR2: SGHDT and YYEEEE. The DNA for the CDR3 is TGTGCCAGCTCCTCGACAGGGACAAACTATGGCTACACCTTC. This translates into CASSSTGTNYGYTF.

The V call is TRBV7-9, the J call TRBJ2-5; D is possibly TRBD1 (5 bases). The length of the CDR3 is 15 residues. V shed 1 base and J shed 5 bases, with 14 bases lying between them. Germline CDR1 SEHNR, CDR2 FQNEAQ (reference sequence). The CDR3 here is CASSLEPGYGETQYF. The CDR3 region has the DNA TGTGCCAGCAGCTTAGAGCCAGGGTACGGGGAGACCCAGTACTTC.

The chain is built from TRBV5-1 and TRBJ2-5, with D possibly being TRBD2 (8 bases). Trimming cost V 4 bases and J 10 bases, with 23 bases left between them. The CDR3 length is 15 residues. The germline V gene encodes CDR1 SGHRS and CDR2 YFSETQ. The DNA of the CDR3 is TGCGCCAGCAGCAGAACCCGGGACAGCCGGGAGGGCCAGTACTTC. Protein: CASSRTRDSREGQYF.

This clone was found once. The chain joins TRBV6-2 or TRBV6-3 to TRBJ2-1; the match to TRBD1 covers 7 bases. Per the germline V gene, CDR1 is MNHEY and CDR2 is SVGEGT. CDR3 size: 14 residues. The ends lost 2 bases at V and 5 bases at J; junction bases unmatched: 3. The CDR3 DNA reads TGTGCCAGCAGTTACGGACAGGAAAACAATGAGCAGTTCTTC. It codes for CASSYGQENNEQFF.

The chain joins TRBV2 to TRBJ1-2, with TRBD1 as a possible D gene (6 bases). The germline V gene has CDR1 SNHLY and CDR2 FYNNEI. This CDR3 is 13 amino acids long. Trimming left V 8 bases short and J 8 bases short, with 18 bases between. CDR3 protein: CASEGTGTNGYTF. CDR3 nucleotide sequence: TGTGCCAGCGAAGGAACAGGGACGAACGGCTACACCTTC.

This rearrangement joins TRBV9 to TRBJ2-1; 10 nucleotides line up with TRBD2. The CDR3 extends over 15 amino acids. With V trimmed by 3 bases and J by 6 bases, 6 bases remained unmatched. Germline CDR1 is SGDLS and CDR2 is YYNGEE. The CDR3 region is CASSAPSGRANEQFF. DNA of the CDR3: TGTGCCAGCAGCGCCCCGAGCGGGAGGGCCAATGAGCAGTTCTTC.

The chain uses TRBV29-1 and TRBJ1-1; a weak D match, TRBD1 (5 bases). CDR3 length equals 13 residues. CDR1 is SQVTM and CDR2 is ANQGSEA in the germline V gene. Trimming stripped 1 base from V and 4 bases from J, with 10 bases between. This chain's CDR3 is CSVEAQEGTEAFF. DNA of the CDR3: TGCAGCGTTGAAGCACAGGAAGGCACTGAAGCTTTCTTT. Drawing the rest from reference TRBV29-1 and TRBJ1-1, the complete variable domain is SAVISQKPSRDICQRGTSLTIQCQVDSQVTMMFWYRQQPGQSLTLIATANQGSEATYESGFVIDKFPISRPNLTFSTLTVSNMSPEDSSIYLCSVEAQEGTEAFFGQGTRLTVV.